This is a list of T cell receptor beta chains from one sample in a study of vaccination effects on CD4 cells after COVID-19. For these TCRs, the target antigens are not known. Profiling relied on immunoSEQ multiplex PCR, and the TCRdb table lists in-frame clones only, not all of them. The table shows tens of thousands of clones, with around 69% occurring only once. This material consisted of CD4+ T cells from PBMCs cultured with HCoV-NL63 spike peptides, taken before COVID-19 vaccination. These receptors came from a human donor who received a COVID-19 vaccine. CDR3s include the opening cysteine and the closing phenylalanine or tryptophan. The D gene is left open where the match is weak. Clone size appears in some rows only: once, few, many, or a class for an expanded clone.

clone_size j_call d_call v_call cdr3_aa cdr3_nt
. TRBJ1-5 . TRBV6-5 CASIRGKGDQPQHF TGTGCCAGCATTAGGGGAAAGGGAGATCAGCCCCAGCATTTT
. TRBJ1-6 . TRBV18 CASSERVESPLHF TGTGCCAGCTCGGAGAGAGTGGAGTCACCCCTCCACTTT
. TRBJ2-1 TRBD2 TRBV5-8 CASSHGLAGYNEQFF TGTGCCAGCAGCCATGGACTAGCGGGGTACAATGAGCAGTTCTTC
. TRBJ1-3 . TRBV30 CAWRKTSGIGNTIYF TGTGCCTGGAGGAAGACATCGGGCATTGGAAACACCATATATTTT
. TRBJ1-2 TRBD1 TRBV30 CAWSFPGQGNYGYTF TGTGCCTGGAGCTTTCCGGGACAGGGAAACTATGGCTACACCTTC
. TRBJ2-3 . TRBV20-1 CSASSREQSTDTQYF TGCAGTGCTAGTTCCAGGGAACAAAGCACAGATACGCAGTATTTT
. TRBJ2-5 . TRBV30 CAWSGGGLKTQYF TGTGCCTGGAGCGGTGGGGGGCTGAAGACCCAGTACTTC
. TRBJ2-5 TRBD1 TRBV5-1 CASSTAGTEETQYF TGCGCCAGCAGCACAGCCGGGACAGAAGAGACCCAGTACTTC
. TRBJ1-6 . TRBV6-5 CASRTGGGYNSPLHF TGTGCCAGCCGGACGGGCGGCGGGTATAATTCACCCCTCCACTTT
. TRBJ2-3 . TRBV10-3 CAIKSGTDTQYF TGTGCCATCAAATCGGGGACAGATACGCAGTATTTT
. TRBJ2-3 . TRBV5-6 CASSRLDRPADTQYF TGTGCCAGCAGCCGACTCGACAGGCCGGCGGATACGCAGTATTTT
. TRBJ2-6 TRBD1 TRBV5-1 CASSAYGTGFSGANVLTF TGCGCCAGCAGCGCGTACGGGACAGGTTTCTCTGGGGCCAACGTCCTGACTTTC
once TRBJ2-6 . TRBV7-2 CASSHRAGSGANVLTF TGTGCCAGCAGCCATCGGGCGGGCTCTGGGGCCAACGTCCTGACTTTC
. TRBJ2-5 TRBD2 TRBV11-3 CASSPGTSPLVGETQYF TGTGCCAGCAGCCCTGGGACTAGCCCCCTAGTAGGAGAGACCCAGTACTTC
once TRBJ2-2 TRBD2 TRBV19 CASSKGGRNTGELFF TGTGCCAGTAGTAAAGGCGGGAGGAACACCGGGGAGCTGTTTTTT
. TRBJ2-3 . TRBV15 CATSREQSTDTQYF TGTGCCACCAGCAGAGAACAGAGCACAGATACGCAGTATTTT
. TRBJ2-1 TRBD2 TRBV10-2 CASSIGLADYNEQFF TGCGCCAGCAGTATCGGACTAGCGGACTACAATGAGCAGTTCTTC
once TRBJ1-1 . TRBV3-1/TRBV3-2 CASNRGGGGTEAFF TGTGCCAGCAATAGAGGGGGGGGCGGGACTGAAGCTTTCTTT
. TRBJ1-2 TRBD1 TRBV19 CASSGTGGVDGYTF TGTGCCAGTTCCGGGACAGGGGGAGTCGATGGCTACACCTTC
once TRBJ2-4 . TRBV6-2/TRBV6-3 CASSYWYRGQNIQYF TGTGCCAGCAGTTACTGGTACCGGGGTCAAAACATTCAGTACTTC
. TRBJ1-2 TRBD1 TRBV19 CASSDPQGAGYGYTF TGTGCCAGTAGTGATCCACAGGGGGCTGGCTATGGCTACACCTTC
. TRBJ1-1 . TRBV18 CASSPSGAPNTEAFF TGTGCCAGCTCACCCTCGGGGGCCCCGAACACTGAAGCTTTCTTT
. TRBJ2-1 . TRBV18 CASSPPGSYTMLQFF TGTGCCAGCTCACCCCCGGGATCCTATACAATGTTGCAGTTCTTC
. TRBJ2-1 TRBD1 TRBV3-1/TRBV3-2 CASSRDRVSEQFF TGTGCCAGCAGCCGTGACAGGGTCAGTGAGCAGTTCTTC